The source of this TCR beta chain is a study of early T cells in non-severe SARS-CoV-2 infection. Study-level points and caveats: Private and CD4 specificities were missed by VDJdb matching, which favored anti-spike CD8 responses.

Turning to this clonotype: The antigen remains undetermined.

Individual cDNA molecules carried attached unique molecular identifiers. Each CDR3 protein is one row after TCRdb ran MiXCR on the 5' RACE reads. The repertoire consists of 90,000 to 120,000 distinct CDR3 sequences, with around 10% occurring once and the leading ten covering about 8%. Germline-derived CDR1 and CDR2 are MNHEY and SMNVEV (reference sequence). The V gene end was trimmed by 5 bases and the J gene end by 2 bases; junction bases not matched to a gene: 4. CDR3 length equals 14 residues. This sequence originates from an adult who was a healthcare worker with PCR-confirmed SARS-CoV-2 infection or an uninfected control (not recorded which). Material for sequencing was whole blood. This chain uses TRBV27 with TRBJ2-7; 9 bases are a match to TRBD1. CDR3: CASSITGGAYEQYF. The CDR3 nucleotides are TGTGCCAGCAGTATTACAGGGGGCGCCTACGAGCAGTACTTC.